The 8 T cell receptor beta chains below were found in one sample sequenced in a study of blood T cell repertoires in COVID-19. Assay used: immunoSEQ multiplex PCR; TCRdb lists only in-frame clones, some missing. The sample has some 100,000 clones, approximately 91% seen once; the top ten hold 0.85% to 1%. The sequenced sample consisted of peripheral blood. These TCRs come from a man aged 55-75 years with acute or convalescent COVID-19.

J is TRBJ1-2 and V is TRBV4-1, with a possible D match to TRBD1 (5 bases). In germline, CDR1 is MGHRA, CDR2 YSYEKL. The CDR3 runs to 16 residues. The V end was cut by 2 bases, the J end by 2 bases, with 15 bases between. The CDR3 DNA is TGCGCCAGCAGCCAATCCTCGATGGGGGGGAACTATGGCTACACCTTC. Translation: CASSQSSMGGNYGYTF.

The chain carries TRBV2 and TRBJ2-1, with 10 bases lining up with TRBD2. Trimming took 7 bases from V and 8 from J; bases not matched to a gene: 8. This CDR3 is 14 amino acids long. In germline, CDR1 is SNHLY, CDR2 FYNNEI. The CDR3 loop is CASKAGGPIHEQFF. The CDR3, as DNA: TGTGCCAGCAAAGCGGGAGGGCCTATCCATGAGCAGTTCTTC. Full variable domain (missing parts from reference TRBV2 and TRBJ2-1): EPEVTQTPSHQVTQMGQEVILRCVPISNHLYFYWYRQILGQKVEFLVSFYNNEISEKSEIFDDQFSVERPDGSNFTLKIRSTKLEDSAMYFCASKAGGPIHEQFFGPGTRLTVL.

The rearrangement links TRBV7-9 to TRBJ2-7; 8 bases are shared with TRBD2. Trimming at V came to 6 bases and at J to 2 bases, leaving 15 bases not matched to a gene. CDR1 SEHNR and CDR2 FQNEAQ come from the germline V gene (reference sequence). The CDR3 has 17 amino acids. The CDR3, as DNA: TGTGCCAGCAGTCGAACTATAAGCGGGAGAGTCCCCTACGAGCAGTACTTC. This sequence encodes CASSRTISGRVPYEQYF.

The chain couples TRBV3-1 (or the pseudogene TRBV3-2) to TRBJ2-5; D perhaps matches TRBD2 (5 bases). The germline V gene encodes CDR1 LGHDT and CDR2 YNNKEL (reference sequence). V lost 3 bases to trimming and J lost 5 bases, with 13 bases between them. The CDR3 sequence is 14 residues long. This CDR3 reads CASSHLREGETQYF. The CDR3 DNA sequence: TGTGCCAGCAGCCACCTCCGTGAGGGCGAGACCCAGTACTTC.

The CDR3 loop reads CASTLGTGGLQPQHF. The DNA for the CDR3 is TGTGCCAGCACTCTTGGGACAGGGGGCTTGCAGCCCCAGCATTTT. This chain joins TRBV2 and TRBJ1-5; TRBD1 aligns across 12 bases. Per germline, CDR1 SNHLY and CDR2 FYNNEI. The V and J ends lost 7 bases and 7 bases, in that order; junction bases with no gene match: 8. This CDR3 region has 15 residues.

A single count supports this clone. The chain links TRBV5-1 to TRBJ1-2; 7 bases agree with TRBD1. Germline CDR1 reads SGHRS; CDR2 reads YFSETQ. The CDR3 is made up of 15 amino acids. With V trimmed by 3 bases and J by 3 bases, 8 bases remained unmatched. The CDR3 here is CASSSEGTVHYGYTF. In DNA form, the CDR3 reads TGCGCCAGCAGCTCCGAAGGGACAGTCCACTATGGCTACACCTTC.

Only one count was recorded for this clone. The chain joins TRBV29-1 to TRBJ2-1, with 11 bases that match TRBD2. The CDR3 totals 14 residues. V was clipped by 2 bases and J by 10 bases; unmatched bases: 7. Germline CDR1 and CDR2: SQVTM and ANQGSEA. The CDR3 bases are TGCAGCGTTGAATCACTAGCGGGAGACCAAGAGCAGTTCTTC. Its protein product is CSVESLAGDQEQFF.

The rearrangement uses TRBV30 and TRBJ1-2, with TRBD1 as a possible D gene (5 bases). CDR3 length equals 13 residues. V dropped 2 bases and J dropped 7 bases, with 14 bases sitting between them. Germline CDR1 is GTSNPN and CDR2 is SVGIG (reference sequence). The CDR3: CAWSLGEDVGYTF. The CDR3, as DNA: TGTGCCTGGAGTTTAGGGGAAGATGTTGGCTACACCTTC.